The clone carrying this TCR beta chain was recorded once. The record originates from a study of radiotherapy plus CTLA-4 blockade in lung cancer. This CDR3 has 16 amino acids. Clones were sequenced by immunoSEQ multiplex PCR, and TCRdb holds only the in-frame ones, with some missing. The repertoire holds about 85,000 clones, approximately 83% seen once, with approximately 2% in the top ten. Sequencing was performed on peripheral blood, taken from a patient treated with radiotherapy plus ipilimumab. The V call is TRBV12-2, the J call TRBJ2-4; TRBD2 was called by the table and not checked on the DNA. TRBV12-2 is designated a pseudogene. This TCR was recovered from a human donor with non-small cell lung cancer who had a partial response to radiotherapy plus ipilimumab. CDR3 in DNA: TGTGCAAGTCGCCCAAGTGGTCGGGGGACCAAAAACATTCAGTACTTC. Protein: CASRPSGRGTKNIQYF.